One sample yielded the 15 T cell receptor beta chains listed below, sequenced in a study of blood T cells in healthy people across ages. Using a J-beta primer mix together with a sample-barcoded 5' primer, a second PCR was run for roughly 6 to 11 cycles. A single record per CDR3 protein comes from TCRdb applying MiXCR to the 5' RACE reads. The sample shows about 1.6 million distinct CDR3 sequences, around 35% of them seen only once. Sequenced sample: blood. Receptors originate from a woman in her twenties or thirties in good health.

This clonotype has just one count. No DNA is shown, since the ends of the CDR3 on it are uncertain; the CDR3 is the one TCRdb lists. This chain joins TRBV7-8 and TRBJ1-2; the tabulated D call, TRBD1, remains unverified against the DNA. The CDR3 is 17 amino acids in total, end residues counted. The germline V gene encodes CDR1 SGHVS and CDR2 FQNEAQ. The CDR3 sequence is CASSSPWGQGANYGCTF.

The chain links TRBV20-1 to TRBJ2-1; 10 nucleotides align to TRBD2. Trimming removed 3 bases from V and 4 bases from J; junction bases left unmatched: 9. Germline CDR1 DFQATT, CDR2 SNEGSKA (reference sequence). This CDR3 has 16 residues. The DNA for the CDR3 is TGCAGTGCTAGTTGGCTAGCGGGAGTGTCGTACAATGAGCAGTTCTTC. Protein product: CSASWLAGVSYNEQFF.

The V call is TRBV7-3, the J call TRBJ2-1, with 15 bases fitting TRBD2. The V gene end was trimmed by 2 bases and the J gene end by 8 bases; junction bases not matched to a gene: 7. The CDR3 consists of 17 residues. Germline-derived CDR1 and CDR2 are SGHTA and FQGTGA. The CDR3 is CASSLSRTSGRVDEQFF. CDR3 coding DNA: TGTGCCAGCAGCTTATCTAGGACTAGCGGGAGGGTGGATGAGCAGTTCTTC.

This clonotype was counted only a few times. This chain connects TRBV5-1 to TRBJ2-5; D might be TRBD1 (6 bases). V lost 4 bases and J lost 7, with 38 bases in between. The germline V gene has CDR1 SGHRS and CDR2 YFSETQ. The CDR3 is 21 amino acids. CDR3 sequence reads: CASSTHRSQVDEASKGGTQYF. The CDR3, as DNA: TGCGCCAGCAGCACACACAGGTCCCAGGTCGACGAAGCCTCGAAAGGGGGGACCCAGTACTTC.

In its sample, this clonotype was seen many times. This CDR3 reads CASSLGRYNSPLHF. The CDR3 DNA follows: TGTGCCAGCAGCCTAGGACGGTATAATTCACCCCTCCACTTT. The V gene is TRBV5-8, the J gene TRBJ1-6; no clear D. Germline loops: CDR1 SGHTS, CDR2 YDEGEE. This CDR3 contains 14 residues. V lost 4 bases to trimming and J lost 4 bases, with 9 bases between them.

The chain combines TRBV20-1 with TRBJ2-1, with 12 bases lining up with TRBD2. This CDR3 has 17 residues. From germline, CDR1 is DFQATT and CDR2 SNEGSKA (reference sequence). V lost 0 bases and J lost 4; bases outside the gene matches: 7. The CDR3 nucleotides read TGCAGTGCTAGAGATCCCCGACTAGCGGGAGTTTACAATGAGCAGTTCTTC. This encodes CSARDPRLAGVYNEQFF.

This clonotype was detected a few times. CDR3 DNA: TGTGCCAGCAGTTTCTCGTTGGGTGGCCTTACGAACACTGAAGCTTTCTTT. Protein product: CASSFSLGGLTNTEAFF. This rearrangement joins TRBV6-2 or TRBV6-3 to TRBJ1-1; unclear D gene. With 4 bases removed from V and 1 base from J, the gap between germline ends came to 19 bases. Germline V CDR1 and CDR2: MNHEY, SVGEGT. The CDR3 loop spans 17 amino acids.

V is TRBV2 and J is TRBJ2-3, with D perhaps matching TRBD2 (5 bases). Between the trimmed V and J ends, which lost 0 bases and 5 bases, there was a span of 15 bases. The length of the CDR3 is 16 residues. Germline-derived CDR1 and CDR2 are SNHLY and FYNNEI. CDR3 residues: CASSEAFGGFLDTQYF. The DNA of the CDR3 is TGTGCCAGCAGTGAAGCCTTCGGAGGCTTCCTAGATACGCAGTATTTT.

This chain connects TRBV12-3 or TRBV12-4 to TRBJ1-5; D is undetermined. The CDR3 spans 15 residues. Trimming pared 2 bases from V and 0 bases from J, leaving 8 bases between. CDR3 in amino acids: CASSLSHISNQPQHF. The CDR3 DNA reads TGTGCCAGCAGTTTAAGTCACATTAGCAATCAGCCCCAGCATTTT.

The chain carries TRBV7-6 and TRBJ2-5, with D possibly called TRBD1 or TRBD2 (5 bases each). The V gene lost 8 bases and the J gene lost 2 bases, with 12 bases spanning the gap. The V gene's germline CDR1 is SGHVS and CDR2 FNYEAQ. CDR3 length equals 13 residues. The chain's CDR3 is CASAKGRQETQYF. The CDR3 bases are TGTGCCAGCGCTAAGGGGAGACAAGAGACCCAGTACTTC.

This clonotype has a handful of counts. Relative to the germline gene, one junction end is altered; a read error may explain this. The chain joins TRBV7-2 to TRBJ1-4, with D maybe TRBD1 (6 bases). Germline assignment: CDR1 SGHTA and CDR2 FQGNSA. The CDR3 contains 16 residues. CDR3 sequence: CASSLNRVALSEKLFF. The CDR3 DNA sequence: TGTGCCAGCAGCTTAAACAGGGTGGCCCTTTCCGAAAAACTATTTTTT.

This clonotype was seen ten or more times. The CDR3 loop is CASSQGAWGAFF. The CDR3 nucleotides read TGCGCCAGCAGCCAGGGGGCTTGGGGAGCTTTCTTT. The rearrangement links TRBV4-1 to TRBJ1-1, with D possibly TRBD1 on 6 matching bases. The CDR3 is made up of 12 amino acids. Trimming removed 3 bases at V and 10 bases at J, with 12 bases between. Germline V gives CDR1 MGHRA, CDR2 YSYEKL.

The gene calls are TRBV12-3 or TRBV12-4 and TRBJ1-1; D is perhaps TRBD1 (6 bases). Trimming removed 6 bases at V and 4 bases at J, with 12 bases between. The CDR3 runs to 13 residues. The CDR3 here is CASSMSGVTEAFF. Here the CDR3 DNA reads TGTGCCAGCAGCATGTCAGGGGTCACTGAAGCTTTCTTT.

This clonotype has only a few counts. V gene TRBV13 combines with J gene TRBJ2-5; no reliable D call. The V and J ends lost 1 base and 2 bases respectively, with 14 bases between them. Germline V gene lookup returns CDR1 PRHDT and CDR2 FYEKMQ (reference sequence). The CDR3 sequence is 16 residues long. CDR3 DNA sequence: TGTGCCAGCAGCTTAGCTTTTCGGGCAAGTCAAGAGACCCAGTACTTC. Translating it yields CASSLAFRASQETQYF.

On this clonotype itself: A much larger clone is a single base away; this may be a read error. J is TRBJ2-7 and V is TRBV6-2 or TRBV6-3; D may be TRBD2 (6 bases). Germline CDR1 is MNHEY and CDR2 is SVGEGT. The CDR3 extends over 14 amino acids. V was clipped by 11 bases and J by 4 bases, with 21 bases between them. DNA of the CDR3: TGTGCCGGCACCGCAGGAGGGAGTCTTTACGAGCAGTACTTC. Translation: CAGTAGGSLYEQYF.